This T cell receptor beta chain originates from a study of control samples from healthy donors and cancer patients. Data came from immunoSEQ multiplex PCR; TCRdb stores just in-frame clones and leaves some out. The table has about 51,000 clones, about 80% seen once. Germline CDR1 is GTSNPN and CDR2 is SVGIG (reference sequence). The CDR3 length is 12 residues. Trimming took 0 bases from V and 9 from J, leaving 12 bases between them. The receptor was isolated from a man in his 70s in good health. This chain links TRBV30 with TRBJ2-7; D unresolved. The sample was blood. DNA for the CDR3: TGTGCCTGGAGTGTGACGTCGTCCGGGCAGTACTTC. This codes for CAWSVTSSGQYF.